The rows below give T cell receptor beta chains drawn from one sample of a study of T cells in Graves' hyperthyroidism and ophthalmopathy. A single record per CDR3 protein comes from TCRdb applying MiXCR to the multiplex PCR reads. This sample has some 560,000 distinct CDR3 sequences, with 13% to 15% found just once. The sequenced sample consisted of blood. Receptor source: a woman aged 40-49 years with Graves' hyperthyroidism. The CDR3 runs from the conserved cysteine through the conserved F or W. The order of the fields is J gene, D gene, clone size, V gene, CDR3 protein, CDR3 DNA. The D gene is left open where the match is weak. Clone sizes are given selectively: once, few, many, or a class where the clone is expanded.

J: TRBJ2-2; D: .; size: .; V: TRBV4-1; CDR3: CASSQWDDDTPGELFF; DNA: TGCGCCAGCAGCCAGTGGGACGATGATACTCCCGGGGAGCTGTTTTTT
J: TRBJ2-7; D: TRBD1; size: few; V: TRBV18; CDR3: CASSSGTGPSEQYF; DNA: TGTGCCAGCTCATCCGGGACAGGCCCTAGCGAGCAGTACTTC
J: TRBJ1-2; D: .; size: few; V: TRBV27; CDR3: CASSFSGGVDYGYTF; DNA: TGTGCCAGCAGTTTTTCGGGGGGCGTGGACTATGGCTACACCTTC
J: TRBJ2-7; D: TRBD2; size: .; V: TRBV15; CDR3: CATSLAGGPYEQYF; DNA: TGTGCCACCAGCTTAGCGGGAGGACCCTACGAGCAGTACTTC
J: TRBJ2-4; D: TRBD2; size: few; V: TRBV20-1; CDR3: CSAIVSGGRFAKNIQYF; DNA: TGCAGTGCTATTGTTAGCGGGGGCCGTTTTGCAAAAAACATTCAGTACTTC
J: TRBJ2-5; D: TRBD2; size: few; V: TRBV12-3/TRBV12-4; CDR3: CASSPPPTSGRARGETQYF; DNA: TGTGCCAGCAGTCCGCCTCCGACTAGCGGGAGGGCCAGGGGGGAGACCCAGTACTTC
J: TRBJ2-7; D: TRBD2; size: .; V: TRBV7-9; CDR3: CASSSITSGKTYEQYF; DNA: TGTGCCAGCAGCAGTATTACTAGCGGAAAGACCTACGAGCAGTACTTC
J: TRBJ2-2; D: .; size: many; V: TRBV28; CDR3: CASSLRNTGELFF; DNA: TGTGCCAGCAGTTTGAGGAACACCGGGGAGCTGTTTTTT
J: TRBJ2-3; D: .; size: many; V: TRBV11-2; CDR3: CASSLDPIGSWSPDTQYF; DNA: TGTGCCAGCAGCTTAGATCCTATAGGCTCGTGGAGCCCAGATACGCAGTATTTT
J: TRBJ2-7; D: TRBD1; size: .; V: TRBV5-1; CDR3: CASSLPKGTGFSSYEQYF; DNA: TGCGCCAGCAGCTTGCCTAAGGGGACAGGGTTCAGCTCCTACGAGCAGTACTTC
J: TRBJ2-1; D: .; size: many; V: TRBV29-1; CDR3: CSATEGSDEQFF; DNA: TGCAGCGCTACCGAAGGGAGCGATGAGCAGTTCTTC
J: TRBJ1-5; D: .; size: few; V: TRBV7-2; CDR3: CASSFFDSNQPQHF; DNA: TGTGCCAGCAGCTTCTTTGACAGCAATCAGCCCCAGCATTTT
J: TRBJ2-1; D: TRBD2; size: few; V: TRBV9; CDR3: CASSVYPGGAGEQFF; DNA: TGTGCCAGCAGCGTTTATCCGGGGGGGGCCGGTGAGCAGTTCTTC
J: TRBJ1-1; D: .; size: many; V: TRBV2; CDR3: CASVLTVGITNTEAFF; DNA: TGTGCCAGCGTTCTAACGGTGGGCATAACGAACACTGAAGCTTTCTTT
J: TRBJ1-5; D: .; size: many; V: TRBV18; CDR3: CASSPNNQPQHF; DNA: TGTGCCAGCTCACCTAATAATCAGCCCCAGCATTTT
J: TRBJ1-2; D: .; size: many; V: TRBV28; CDR3: CASNIGTGTYGYTF; DNA: TGTGCCAGCAACATCGGGACGGGGACCTATGGCTACACCTTC
J: TRBJ1-5; D: .; size: many; V: TRBV3-1; CDR3: CASTTGNQPQHF; DNA: TGTGCCAGCACCACAGGGAATCAGCCCCAGCATTTT
J: TRBJ2-4; D: TRBD1; size: many; V: TRBV18; CDR3: CASLPGQGADIQYF; DNA: TGTGCCAGCTTACCGGGACAGGGGGCGGACATTCAGTACTTC
J: TRBJ2-7; D: .; size: many; V: TRBV5-1; CDR3: CASSQGLGREEQYF; DNA: TGCGCCAGCAGCCAGGGACTGGGACGAGAGGAGCAGTACTTC
J: TRBJ2-1; D: .; size: .; V: TRBV12-3/TRBV12-4; CDR3: CASSRSFYEQFF; DNA: TGTGCCAGCAGCCGGAGTTTTTATGAGCAGTTCTTC
J: TRBJ2-3; D: .; size: .; V: TRBV29-1; CDR3: CSAGSQRGPTDTQYF; DNA: TGCAGCGCCGGATCCCAGAGAGGTCCCACAGATACGCAGTATTTT
J: TRBJ2-7; D: .; size: many; V: TRBV5-1; CDR3: CASSAMTSRPTYEQYF; DNA: TGCGCCAGCAGCGCAATGACCAGTAGGCCAACCTACGAGCAGTACTTC
J: TRBJ2-1; D: .; size: many; V: TRBV12-3/TRBV12-4; CDR3: CASTPVTGGEQFF; DNA: TGTGCCAGCACCCCAGTCACGGGCGGGGAGCAGTTCTTC
J: TRBJ2-3; D: TRBD2; size: .; V: TRBV2; CDR3: CASSEWRTSGTTDTQYF; DNA: TGTGCCAGCAGTGAGTGGAGGACTAGCGGGACCACAGATACGCAGTATTTT
J: TRBJ2-1; D: .; size: .; V: TRBV18; CDR3: CASSPPQANNEQFF; DNA: TGTGCCAGCTCACCACCGCAAGCGAACAATGAGCAGTTCTTC
J: TRBJ1-5; D: .; size: many; V: TRBV12-3/TRBV12-4; CDR3: CASSLGTATNQPQHF; DNA: TGTGCCAGCAGTTTAGGGACGGCGACCAATCAGCCCCAGCATTTT
J: TRBJ1-1; D: TRBD1; size: few; V: TRBV29-1; CDR3: CSVGQGAQGTEAFF; DNA: TGCAGCGTTGGACAGGGGGCGCAGGGCACTGAAGCTTTCTTT
J: TRBJ1-1; D: TRBD1; size: many; V: TRBV5-1; CDR3: CASSLETGGSQMNTEAFF; DNA: TGCGCCAGCAGCCTCGAGACAGGGGGTTCCCAAATGAACACTGAAGCTTTCTTT
J: TRBJ2-1; D: TRBD2; size: many; V: TRBV13; CDR3: CASSSWGLAGNEQFF; DNA: TGTGCCAGCAGCTCCTGGGGACTAGCGGGCAATGAGCAGTTCTTC
J: TRBJ2-7; D: .; size: few; V: TRBV25-1; CDR3: CASSEGGHYEQYF; DNA: TGTGCCAGCAGTGAAGGGGGACACTACGAGCAGTACTTC
J: TRBJ1-3; D: TRBD1; size: few; V: TRBV6-7; CDR3: CASSEGQGELSGNTIYF; DNA: TGTGCCAGCAGTGAGGGACAGGGAGAACTCTCTGGAAACACCATATATTTT
J: TRBJ2-7; D: .; size: .; V: TRBV19; CDR3: CASSPQQFYEQYF; DNA: TGTGCCAGTAGCCCGCAACAGTTCTACGAGCAGTACTTC
J: TRBJ2-7; D: .; size: .; V: TRBV27; CDR3: CASSLGGSGLRSYEQYF; DNA: TGTGCCAGCAGTTTAGGCGGGTCAGGGCTTAGATCCTACGAGCAGTACTTC
J: TRBJ2-1; D: TRBD2; size: few; V: TRBV20-1; CDR3: CSAIGLAERYNEQFF; DNA: TGCAGTGCTATAGGACTAGCGGAGAGGTACAATGAGCAGTTCTTC
J: TRBJ1-1; D: TRBD1; size: .; V: TRBV7-9; CDR3: CASSRGTGSLDTEAFF; DNA: TGTGCCAGCAGCAGGGGGACAGGTTCCTTGGACACTGAAGCTTTCTTT
J: TRBJ2-1; D: TRBD2; size: many; V: TRBV5-1; CDR3: CASSFSSSGRAAREQFF; DNA: TGCGCCAGCAGCTTCTCTTCTAGCGGGAGGGCCGCTCGTGAGCAGTTCTTC
J: TRBJ1-2; D: .; size: many; V: TRBV30; CDR3: CAWRPRDRYNYGYTF; DNA: TGTGCCTGGAGACCCCGCGACAGATATAACTATGGCTACACCTTC
J: TRBJ2-3; D: .; size: .; V: TRBV6-5; CDR3: CASSYLGGTDTQYF; DNA: TGTGCCAGCAGTTACCTGGGGGGCACAGATACGCAGTATTTT
J: TRBJ2-3; D: .; size: few; V: TRBV5-1; CDR3: CASSHGLLSTSTDTQYF; DNA: TGCGCCAGCAGCCACGGCCTCCTCTCCACTAGCACAGATACGCAGTATTTT
J: TRBJ2-5; D: TRBD2; size: many; V: TRBV11-2; CDR3: CASSLVPLAGGQETQYF; DNA: TGTGCCAGCAGCTTAGTTCCGCTAGCGGGAGGTCAGGAGACCCAGTACTTC
J: TRBJ1-4; D: .; size: many; V: TRBV20-1; CDR3: CSPAEGPSEKLFF; DNA: TGCAGTCCTGCGGAAGGCCCTAGTGAAAAACTGTTTTTT
J: TRBJ2-3; D: .; size: few; V: TRBV30; CDR3: CAWSVSTDTQYF; DNA: TGTGCCTGGAGTGTGAGCACAGATACGCAGTATTTT
J: TRBJ2-4; D: .; size: few; V: TRBV18; CDR3: CASSPRGRDENIQYF; DNA: TGTGCCAGCTCACCACGCGGCAGGGATGAAAACATTCAGTACTTC
J: TRBJ2-7; D: TRBD1; size: many; V: TRBV2; CDR3: CASSITGTAYEQYF; DNA: TGTGCCAGCAGTATAACCGGGACAGCCTACGAGCAGTACTTC
J: TRBJ2-7; D: .; size: many; V: TRBV20-1; CDR3: CSARDRGYEQYF; DNA: TGCAGTGCTAGAGATAGGGGTTACGAGCAGTACTTC
J: TRBJ2-7; D: TRBD1; size: many; V: TRBV18; CDR3: CASSRAGTGKANYEQYF; DNA: TGTGCCAGCTCACGGGCTGGGACAGGGAAAGCCAACTACGAGCAGTACTTC
J: TRBJ2-7; D: .; size: many; V: TRBV20-1; CDR3: CSARGTEYEQYF; DNA: TGCAGTGCTAGAGGGACAGAGTACGAGCAGTACTTC
J: TRBJ1-1; D: .; size: many; V: TRBV20-1; CDR3: CSASWGNTEAFF; DNA: TGCAGTGCTAGTTGGGGGAACACTGAAGCTTTCTTT
J: TRBJ2-2; D: TRBD1; size: .; V: TRBV6-1; CDR3: CASSTWTGITGELFF; DNA: TGTGCCAGCAGTACCTGGACAGGGATCACCGGGGAGCTGTTTTTT
J: TRBJ1-5; D: .; size: .; V: TRBV12-3/TRBV12-4; CDR3: CASSPRGLVQFAQPQHF; DNA: TGTGCCAGCAGTCCGAGGGGGTTGGTCCAATTCGCTCAGCCCCAGCATTTT
J: TRBJ2-7; D: TRBD1; size: many; V: TRBV3-1; CDR3: CASSQPGTGGGEQYF; DNA: TGTGCCAGCAGCCAACCCGGGACAGGGGGCGGCGAGCAGTACTTC
J: TRBJ2-5; D: .; size: few; V: TRBV20-1; CDR3: CSARQASLGETQYF; DNA: TGCAGTGCTAGACAGGCTTCTTTAGGAGAGACCCAGTACTTC
J: TRBJ2-5; D: TRBD2; size: many; V: TRBV7-3; CDR3: CASSLFTSGSTQYF; DNA: TGTGCCAGCAGCTTATTTACTAGCGGGAGTACCCAGTACTTC
J: TRBJ2-7; D: .; size: many; V: TRBV7-9; CDR3: CASSSDREGYEQYF; DNA: TGTGCCAGCAGCTCCGACAGGGAGGGGTACGAGCAGTACTTC
J: TRBJ1-6; D: .; size: many; V: TRBV10-1; CDR3: CASSELQEGSPLHF; DNA: TGCGCCAGCAGTGAGTTGCAGGAAGGTTCACCCCTCCACTTT
J: TRBJ2-3; D: .; size: many; V: TRBV18; CDR3: CASSPTGTSTDTQYF; DNA: TGTGCCAGCTCACCGACGGGGACTAGCACAGATACGCAGTATTTT
J: TRBJ2-1; D: .; size: many; V: TRBV7-9; CDR3: CASWGGGFYNEQFF; DNA: TGTGCCAGCTGGGGAGGAGGGTTCTACAATGAGCAGTTCTTC
J: TRBJ1-1; D: TRBD1; size: many; V: TRBV28; CDR3: CASSPYVGGVTEAFF; DNA: TGTGCCAGCAGCCCCTATGTAGGGGGCGTCACTGAAGCTTTCTTT
J: TRBJ2-2; D: .; size: many; V: TRBV28; CDR3: CASSPGGGAGELFF; DNA: TGTGCCAGCAGTCCCGGTGGGGGAGCCGGGGAGCTGTTTTTT
J: TRBJ1-6; D: .; size: many; V: TRBV28; CDR3: CASSFWSSSYNSPLHF; DNA: TGTGCCAGCAGTTTTTGGAGTAGCTCCTATAATTCACCCCTCCACTTT